The 32 T cell receptor beta chains below were found in one sample sequenced in a study of blood T cells in healthy people across ages. It was with a sample-barcoded 5' primer and a J-beta primer mix that a second PCR of roughly 6 to 12 cycles was run. TCRdb re-derived calls from the 5' RACE reads in MiXCR, one entry per CDR3 protein. The table records about 930,000 distinct CDR3 sequences, 25% to 35% of them present only once. Another study also made use of these data, one on T cells of mothers and their children.

Sequencing was carried out using blood. All receptors come from a woman aged 40 to 50 in good health.

This clonotype was counted ten times or more. The CDR3 here is CSATRTQSGGDTQYF. CDR3 DNA sequence: TGCAGTGCTACTAGGACCCAATCGGGTGGAGATACGCAGTATTTT. V gene TRBV20-1 combines with J gene TRBJ2-3; D call uncertain. The germline V gene has CDR1 DFQATT and CDR2 SNEGSKA (reference sequence). This CDR3 comprises 15 residues. V dropped 4 bases and J dropped 5 bases, with 19 bases sitting between them.

This chain links TRBV10-2 with TRBJ1-2, with D possibly being TRBD1 (6 bases). Per the germline V gene, CDR1 is WSHSY and CDR2 is SAAADI. The CDR3 is 16 amino acids. V dropped 6 bases and J dropped 0 bases, with 17 bases sitting between them. The CDR3 is CASRMDSIPSNYGYTF. As DNA, the CDR3 is TGCGCCAGCAGGATGGACAGCATTCCTTCTAACTATGGCTACACCTTC.

The chain links TRBV20-1 to TRBJ2-7, with 10 bases that match TRBD1. The CDR3 covers 15 residues. CDR1 and CDR2 from the germline V gene are DFQATT and SNEGSKA (reference sequence). V lost 6 bases and J lost 6; bases outside the gene matches: 14. The CDR3 loop reads CSAGKGTGDSGEQYF. DNA of the CDR3: TGCAGTGCCGGAAAAGGGACAGGGGATTCTGGCGAGCAGTACTTC.

The chain joins TRBV27 to TRBJ1-1; 10 positions agree with TRBD1. CDR3 length: 12 residues. Trimming took 6 bases from V and 11 from J; bases not matched to a gene: 6. CDR1 MNHEY and CDR2 SMNVEV come from the germline V gene (reference sequence). The CDR3 region is CASSLPGQGAFF. The CDR3 DNA sequence: TGTGCCAGCAGCCTCCCGGGACAGGGGGCTTTCTTT.

This clonotype was seen only a few times. The chain recombines TRBV6-2 or TRBV6-3 with TRBJ2-1; 9 bases match TRBD1. The CDR3 spans 16 residues. With 0 bases clipped from V and 14 bases from J, the junction kept 14 bases outside the gene matches. CDR1 is MNHEY, CDR2 SVGEGT, per germline. CDR3 in amino acids: CASSYSSPGQGHAKFF. CDR3 nucleotides: TGTGCCAGCAGTTACTCGTCTCCGGGACAGGGCCATGCCAAGTTCTTC.

On this clonotype: Its ends do not fully match the called genes, so a read error is possible. The genes are TRBV5-1 and TRBJ2-1; 9 nucleotides match TRBD1. The CDR3 spans 16 residues. Looked up from germline, CDR1 is SGHRS and CDR2 is YFSETQ. This chain's CDR3 is CASSVPPGQGLNEEFF. For the CDR3, the DNA is TGCGCCAGCAGCGTCCCACCGGGACAGGGTCTCAATGAGGAGTTCTTC.

Comment on this clonotype: A read error may explain this, as a much larger clone is one base away. The chain links TRBV6-6 to TRBJ2-6, with D possibly TRBD1 on 5 matching bases. CDR3 length: 16 residues. Per the germline V gene, CDR1 is MNHNY and CDR2 is SVGAGI (reference sequence). CDR3 loop: CASSRTLRSGANVPTF. For the CDR3, the DNA is TGTGCCAGCAGTCGGACACTCCGCTCTGGGGCCAACGTCCCGACTTTC.

This clonotype was seen only a few times. The chain carries TRBV10-3 and TRBJ1-5, with TRBD1 matching 10 bases. J lost 6 bases, V lost 8 bases, and 4 bases had no gene match. This CDR3 comprises 13 residues. Looked up from germline, CDR1 is ENHRY and CDR2 is SYGVKD. The CDR3 loop is CAIGTGVGQPQHF. CDR3 DNA: TGTGCCATCGGGACAGGGGTAGGTCAGCCCCAGCATTTT.

To note about this clonotype: A single base separates this from a much larger clone, so it may be a read error. This chain joins TRBV29-1 and TRBJ2-5; D gene ambiguous. The CDR3 runs 10 residues. Germline CDR1 reads SQVTM; CDR2 reads ANQGSEA. Trimming removed 8 bases at V and 5 bases at J, with 9 bases between. The CDR3 sequence is CSSLGETQYF. CDR3 sequence (DNA): TGCAGCAGTCTAGGGGAGACCCAGTACTTC.

The genes are TRBV18 and TRBJ1-2; maybe TRBD1 (5 bases). V lost 0 bases and J 4 bases, leaving 9 bases between the germline ends. The CDR3 is 14 amino acids. Germline values: CDR1 KGHSH, CDR2 LQKENI. The CDR3: CASSPPGTLYGYTF. In DNA, the CDR3 is TGTGCCAGCTCACCACCGGGGACCCTCTATGGCTACACCTTC.

This chain uses TRBV20-1 with TRBJ1-1; TRBD1 is a possible D gene (6 bases). The V and J ends lost 5 bases and 3 bases respectively, with 13 bases between them. Germline CDR1 reads DFQATT; CDR2 reads SNEGSKA (reference sequence). This CDR3 is 13 amino acids long. This CDR3 reads CSAWTTGHTEAFF. Written as DNA, the CDR3 is TGCAGTGCTTGGACCACAGGGCACACTGAAGCTTTCTTT.

J is TRBJ2-6 and V is TRBV11-1; no reliable D call. Per germline, CDR1 SGHAT and CDR2 FQDESV (reference sequence). The CDR3 loop spans 15 amino acids. V was trimmed by 2 bases and J by 3 bases, leaving 8 bases between them. The CDR3 loop is CASSLTGFGANVLTF. The CDR3 nucleotides are TGTGCCAGCAGCTTAACGGGTTTTGGGGCCAACGTCCTGACTTTC.

V usage is TRBV7-9 and J usage is TRBJ1-4, with 7 positions matching TRBD1. Germline V gives CDR1 SEHNR, CDR2 FQNEAQ (reference sequence). CDR3 length: 14 residues. V was pared by 5 bases and J by 5 bases, with 5 bases of the junction left unmatched. The CDR3 region is CASSIGQENEKLFF. Written as DNA, the CDR3 is TGTGCCAGCAGCATCGGACAGGAGAATGAAAAACTGTTTTTT.

In its sample, this clonotype was seen many times. The CDR3 is CSVEAPAEANEQFF. The DNA of the CDR3 is TGCAGCGTTGAAGCGCCGGCTGAGGCCAATGAGCAGTTCTTC. J is TRBJ2-1 and V is TRBV29-1, with unresolved D. Germline loops: CDR1 SQVTM, CDR2 ANQGSEA. V lost 1 base, J lost 6 bases, and 13 bases lay in between. The length of the CDR3 is 14 residues.

To note about this clonotype: One base away lies a much larger clone, so this may be a sequencing read error. V gene TRBV7-6 combines with J gene TRBJ2-1, with 7 bases aligning to TRBD2. V gave up 0 bases and J gave up 6 bases; unmatched junction bases: 11. This CDR3 is 17 amino acids long. The germline V gene has CDR1 SGHVS and CDR2 FNYEAQ. CDR3: CASSLAGGVGICNEQFF. The CDR3 DNA reads as TGTGCCAGCAGCTTAGCGGGGGGGGTTGGCATCTGCAATGAGCAGTTCTTC.

CDR3 sequence: CASSLVGRGSTDTQYF. The CDR3 nucleotides read TGCGCCAGCAGCTTGGTTGGGCGGGGGAGCACAGATACGCAGTATTTT. V usage is TRBV5-1 and J usage is TRBJ2-3; 7 nucleotides agree with TRBD2. The J segment lost 0 bases and the V segment lost 0 bases, leaving 4 bases of the junction unmatched. CDR3 length: 16 residues. Germline V CDR1 and CDR2: SGHRS, YFSETQ.

In its sample, this clonotype was seen a few times. V and J are TRBV9 and TRBJ2-7, with a weak D call TRBD1 (5 bases). This CDR3 spans 16 amino acids. CDR1 is SGDLS and CDR2 is YYNGEE in the germline V gene. V was cut by 3 bases and J by 2 bases, with 18 bases left in between. The CDR3 DNA follows: TGTGCCAGCAGCGAAGGAACAGGTTCTCTTACCTACGAGCAGTACTTC. It codes for CASSEGTGSLTYEQYF.

V usage is TRBV28 and J usage is TRBJ2-7, with 8 positions matching TRBD1. This CDR3 has 15 residues. The V segment lost 6 bases and the J segment 2 bases; nucleotides outside the gene matches: 9. Germline V gene data show CDR1 as MDHEN and CDR2 as SYDVKM. CDR3 bases: TGTGCCAGCAGCACTACCGGGACAGGAGCCTACGAGCAGTACTTC. Translating it yields CASSTTGTGAYEQYF.

Many counts were recorded for this clonotype. Here the CDR3 reads CASSLAPRDTRSFYNEQFF. The CDR3 DNA is TGCGCCAGCAGCTTGGCTCCCAGGGACACCCGAAGCTTTTACAATGAGCAGTTCTTC. The chain couples TRBV5-1 to TRBJ2-1, with D tentatively TRBD1 (6 bases). The CDR3 runs to 19 residues. V was clipped by 0 bases and J by 4 bases, with 23 bases between them. Looked up from germline, CDR1 is SGHRS and CDR2 is YFSETQ.

This clonotype was found a few times. This chain connects TRBV7-9 to TRBJ2-7; the D gene is possibly TRBD2 (6 bases). Germline CDR1 and CDR2: SEHNR and FQNEAQ (reference sequence). This CDR3 comprises 14 residues. V was pared by 2 bases and J by 5 bases, with 13 bases between. The CDR3 reads CASSLTGGRDEQYF. The CDR3 DNA reads TGTGCCAGCAGCTTAACCGGGGGAAGGGACGAGCAGTACTTC.

The table lists this clonotype with a few counts. The J gene is TRBJ2-7, the V gene TRBV7-6, with 7 bases that match TRBD2. The CDR3 has 17 residues. From germline, CDR1 is SGHVS and CDR2 FNYEAQ. The V gene end was trimmed by 5 bases and the J gene end by 0 bases; junction bases not matched to a gene: 13. The CDR3 DNA sequence: TGTGCCAGCAGCCCGGGGTTTGGTCGGGAGGACTCCTACGAGCAGTACTTC. It codes for CASSPGFGREDSYEQYF.

This clonotype was seen only a few times. The chain joins TRBV4-1 to TRBJ2-7; a weak D match, TRBD2 (5 bases). This CDR3 has 15 amino acids. The V gene's germline CDR1 is MGHRA and CDR2 YSYEKL. V lost 4 bases and J lost 6, with 19 bases in between. The CDR3 region is CASSLAADGGLEQYF. The DNA of the CDR3 is TGCGCCAGCAGCCTGGCGGCAGACGGAGGCCTCGAGCAGTACTTC.

Only a few counts were recorded for this clonotype. This chain links TRBV27 with TRBJ1-1; no firm D call. The CDR3 is 14 residues long. Germline V CDR1 and CDR2: MNHEY, SMNVEV (reference sequence). The germline V and J ends were trimmed by 0 bases and 1 base, with 6 bases remaining between them. CDR3 region: CASSLSLGNTEAFF. The CDR3 coding sequence is TGTGCCAGCAGTTTATCGTTGGGGAACACTGAAGCTTTCTTT.

The table lists this clonotype with a few counts. The V gene is TRBV5-1, the J gene TRBJ1-5, with a tentative D call TRBD1 (5 bases). The CDR3 has 15 amino acids. Germline V gives CDR1 SGHRS, CDR2 YFSETQ. Trimming shortened V by 0 bases and J by 4 bases, and 11 bases separated the two germline ends. DNA for the CDR3: TGCGCCAGCAGCTTGGGCGGGGGTGCAAATCAGCCCCAGCATTTT. It encodes CASSLGGGANQPQHF.

V usage is TRBV11-2 and J usage is TRBJ2-1; 8 bases align to TRBD2. This CDR3 has 14 amino acids. Germline CDR1 SGHAT, CDR2 FQNNGV. The V gene end was trimmed by 8 bases and the J gene end by 7 bases; junction bases not matched to a gene: 10. CDR3 amino acids: CASARGGPGNEQFF. DNA for the CDR3: TGTGCCAGCGCTCGCGGGGGGCCAGGTAATGAGCAGTTCTTC.

The chain couples TRBV4-1 to TRBJ2-5; TRBD1 aligns across 9 bases. The DNA end favors TRBJ2-7, so the J call may be wrong. CDR1 and CDR2 (germline): MGHRA, YSYEKL. CDR3 size: 16 residues. CDR3 nucleotides: TGCGCCAGCAGCCCAGTTCCGGGACAGGGTACCCACGAGCAGTACTTC. It specifies CASSPVPGQGTHEQYF.

V is TRBV18 and J is TRBJ1-2; 9 bases map to TRBD1. CDR3 length equals 15 residues. The junction had 4 bases not matched to a gene; V was cut back by 2 bases and J by 3 bases. The germline V gene encodes CDR1 KGHSH and CDR2 LQKENI. The CDR3 sequence: CASSPTGQGYYGYTF. Written as DNA, the CDR3 is TGTGCCAGCTCACCAACGGGACAGGGTTACTATGGCTACACCTTC.

This clonotype appeared many times. The chain employs TRBV20-1 and TRBJ2-3; D is unclear. The germline V and J ends were trimmed by 7 bases and 4 bases, with 18 bases remaining between them. This CDR3 spans 14 amino acids. Germline assignment: CDR1 DFQATT and CDR2 SNEGSKA (reference sequence). The DNA for the CDR3 is TGCAGTGAACTTCGAACCCCCCGGGCAGATACGCAGTATTTT. Amino acid sequence: CSELRTPRADTQYF.

This clonotype was detected ten times or more. This chain connects TRBV5-1 to TRBJ2-6; D is unclear. The germline gives CDR1 SGHRS, CDR2 YFSETQ. The CDR3 covers 16 residues. V lost 5 bases and J lost 0, with 12 bases in between. CDR3 in DNA: TGCGCCAGCAGTCCCCAAGACCGCTCTGGGGCCAACGTCCTGACTTTC. Translating it yields CASSPQDRSGANVLTF.

The genes are TRBV11-1 and TRBJ2-1; D is ambiguous. The CDR3 runs 13 residues. V was shortened by 5 bases and J by 6 bases, with 11 bases between the two germline ends. From germline, CDR1 is SGHAT and CDR2 FQDESV (reference sequence). The CDR3 spells CASSLGHGNEQFF. For the CDR3, the DNA is TGTGCCAGCAGCCTAGGGCATGGCAATGAGCAGTTCTTC.

CDR3 coding DNA: TGTGCCAGCAGCCTTTCCCCCGGACTAGCGGGGTCTCGACTTACGCAGTATTTT. As protein: CASSLSPGLAGSRLTQYF. The chain links TRBV7-3 to TRBJ2-3; TRBD2 matches 12 bases. The CDR3 consists of 18 residues. The germline gives CDR1 SGHTA, CDR2 FQGTGA. The V gene end was trimmed by 5 bases and the J gene end by 8 bases; junction bases not matched to a gene: 17.

V is TRBV7-9 and J is TRBJ2-7; 8 bases map to TRBD1. The CDR3 contains 15 residues. V shed 3 bases and J 2 bases; nucleotides not matched to a gene: 6. Germline-derived CDR1 and CDR2 are SEHNR and FQNEAQ (reference sequence). The CDR3 is CASSLGQEVTYEQYF. Here the CDR3 DNA reads TGTGCCAGCAGCTTGGGACAGGAAGTTACCTACGAGCAGTACTTC.